The 20 T cell receptor beta chains reported below all come from one sample, sequenced in a study of identical twins (dated by TCRdb to the mid-2010s). Library preparation employed 5' RACE. The sequencing machine was an Illumina HiSeq 2000. Through fastp at Q25 and MiXCR, TCRdb rebuilt clones from the public reads, retaining in-frame beta chains. When rows share a CDR3 protein, they turn into one entry using the most common DNA and genes. In this sample the table shows approximately 220,000 distinct CDR3 sequences, around 9.6% of which occur a single time. The ten most abundant clones make up over 4.5% of the sample. The sequenced material came from memory (CD45RO+) T cells sorted from blood. The cell subset or site label of this sample denotes: CD45RO+ enriched T cells. These receptors all come from a woman aged 18-30 years in good health.

This clonotype was observed many times. The rearrangement links TRBV15 to TRBJ2-4, with TRBD2 as a possible D gene (6 bases). The V gene lost 6 bases and the J gene lost 6 bases, with 15 bases spanning the gap. This CDR3 spans 14 amino acids. In germline, CDR1 is LNHNV, CDR2 YYDKDF (reference sequence). The CDR3 sequence: CATRGTGGLNIQYF. CDR3 DNA sequence: TGTGCCACCAGGGGAACTGGGGGACTAAACATTCAGTACTTC.

This clonotype was observed many times. This rearrangement joins TRBV5-4 to TRBJ2-1; the match to TRBD2 covers 10 bases. Looked up from germline, CDR1 is SGHNT and CDR2 is YYREEE (reference sequence). The CDR3 length is 16 residues. V was clipped by 1 base and J by 7 bases; unmatched bases: 8. CDR3 in amino acids: CASSLSAAGGGNEQFF. CDR3 nucleotides: TGTGCCAGCAGCTTGAGTGCAGCGGGAGGGGGGAATGAGCAGTTCTTC.

This clonotype occurred a few times. The genes are TRBV2 and TRBJ2-7; D gene uncertain. Germline V CDR1 and CDR2: SNHLY, FYNNEI. Trimming removed 5 bases from V and 0 bases from J, with 5 bases in between. This CDR3 is built from 12 residues. CDR3 nucleotides: TGTGCCAGCAGTCCATACTCCTACGAGCAGTACTTC. It specifies CASSPYSYEQYF.

This clonotype has a handful of counts. The V gene is TRBV20-1, the J gene TRBJ1-4; TRBD1 matches at 7 bases. Germline CDR1 reads DFQATT; CDR2 reads SNEGSKA (reference sequence). V was clipped by 8 bases and J by 7 bases; unmatched bases: 10. This CDR3 region has 13 residues. CDR3 nucleotide sequence: TGCAGTCCCTTTCACGGGACAGCTGAAAAACTGTTTTTT. Amino acids: CSPFHGTAEKLFF.

This clonotype has at least ten counts. This chain connects TRBV12-3 or TRBV12-4 to TRBJ2-2; D remains ambiguous. The V gene lost 1 base and the J gene lost 2 bases, with 8 bases spanning the gap. This CDR3 has 15 residues. CDR3: CASSLVKVNTGELFF. The CDR3, as DNA: TGTGCCAGCAGTTTAGTGAAGGTTAACACCGGGGAGCTGTTTTTT.

There are many counts of this clonotype. This sequence joins TRBV7-6 and TRBJ1-1; TRBD1 agrees at 10 bases. This CDR3 comprises 15 residues. The trim removed 5 bases at V and 5 bases at J, leaving 8 bases unmatched. Germline values: CDR1 SGHVS, CDR2 FNYEAQ. In DNA, the CDR3 is TGTGCCAGCAGCACGGGACAGGGGTGGGCTACTGAAGCTTTCTTT. It is translated as CASSTGQGWATEAFF.

The table lists this clonotype with a few counts. This sequence joins TRBV11-3 and TRBJ1-1, with D maybe TRBD1 (6 bases). V lost 0 bases and J 7 bases, leaving 15 bases between the germline ends. Germline CDR1 is SGHNT and CDR2 is YENEEA. CDR3 length: 15 residues. In DNA form, the CDR3 reads TGTGCCAGCAGCTTAGATGGTCAGGGGCGGGTTGAAGCTTTCTTT. Residues: CASSLDGQGRVEAFF. The whole variable domain, filled in from reference TRBV11-3 and TRBJ1-1, reads EAGVVQSPRYKIIEKKQPVAFWCNPISGHNTLYWYLQNLGQGPELLIRYENEEAVDDSQLPKDRFSAERLKGVDSTLKIQPAELGDSAVYLCASSLDGQGRVEAFFGQGTRLTVV.

This clonotype appeared a few times. The chain combines TRBV20-1 with TRBJ2-3, with 8 bases lining up with TRBD1. The trim removed 2 bases at V and 1 base at J, leaving 5 bases unmatched. Looked up from germline, CDR1 is DFQATT and CDR2 is SNEGSKA (reference sequence). The CDR3 spans 15 residues. This CDR3 reads CSARSGGYGTDTQYF. The CDR3 DNA follows: TGCAGTGCTAGATCAGGGGGCTATGGCACAGATACGCAGTATTTT.

Many counts were recorded for this clonotype. This chain connects TRBV6-1 to TRBJ2-3; 9 bases map to TRBD2. The germline V gene has CDR1 MNHNS and CDR2 SASEGT. With 6 bases clipped from V and 0 bases from J, the junction kept 7 bases outside the gene matches. This CDR3 spans 16 amino acids. The CDR3: CASSQGLAVSTDTQYF. Here the CDR3 DNA reads TGTGCCAGCAGCCAGGGACTAGCAGTTAGCACAGATACGCAGTATTTT.

J is TRBJ2-7 and V is TRBV29-1; D is perhaps TRBD2 (5 bases). The CDR3 loop spans 15 amino acids. CDR1 is SQVTM and CDR2 is ANQGSEA in the germline V gene. Between the trimmed V and J ends, which lost 6 bases and 5 bases, there was a span of 23 bases. The CDR3 here is CSVKTAANAFHEQYF. The CDR3 nucleotides read TGCAGCGTGAAAACAGCGGCCAACGCCTTCCACGAGCAGTACTTC.

This clonotype was counted many times. This sequence joins TRBV29-1 and TRBJ1-1, with D maybe TRBD1 (5 bases). This CDR3 comprises 16 residues. V lost 6 bases and J lost 0, with 20 bases in between. The germline gives CDR1 SQVTM, CDR2 ANQGSEA. The chain's CDR3 is CSVRGGREGMNTEAFF. For the CDR3, the DNA is TGCAGCGTGCGTGGAGGCAGGGAGGGAATGAACACTGAAGCTTTCTTT. The entire variable domain, with the rest obtained from reference TRBV29-1 and TRBJ1-1, is as follows: SAVISQKPSRDICQRGTSLTIQCQVDSQVTMMFWYRQQPGQSLTLIATANQGSEATYESGFVIDKFPISRPNLTFSTLTVSNMSPEDSSIYLCSVRGGREGMNTEAFFGQGTRLTVV.

This chain uses TRBV3-1 with TRBJ2-7, with 11 bases that match TRBD2. The CDR3 is 16 residues long. Trimming cost V 2 bases and J 5 bases; bases outside gene matches: 8. CDR1 and CDR2 from the germline V gene are LGHDT and YNNKEL (reference sequence). This CDR3 is CASSQLAGGHWDEQYF. CDR3 sequence (DNA): TGTGCCAGCAGCCAATTAGCGGGAGGGCATTGGGACGAGCAGTACTTC.

The table lists this clonotype with many counts. V and J are TRBV5-1 and TRBJ1-1, with unresolved D. Germline V gene sequence: CDR1 SGHRS, CDR2 YFSETQ. There are 14 residues in the CDR3. Trimming removed 3 bases at V and 1 base at J, with 10 bases between. The CDR3 loop reads CASSYNGKNTEAFF. The CDR3 DNA sequence: TGCGCCAGCAGCTATAACGGAAAGAACACTGAAGCTTTCTTT.

This clonotype has at least ten counts. The chain is built from TRBV9 and TRBJ2-3; 8 bases align to TRBD2. Germline V gene data show CDR1 as SGDLS and CDR2 as YYNGEE. The CDR3 length is 16 residues. J lost 1 base, V lost 0 bases, and 4 bases had no gene match. CDR3 DNA sequence: TGTGCCAGCAGCGTAGCCTCTAGCGGGCGCACAGATACGCAGTATTTT. Translating gives CASSVASSGRTDTQYF.

The chain combines TRBV4-3 with TRBJ2-1; D remains unclear. V was pared by 1 base and J by 12 bases, with 13 bases between. CDR1 is LGHNA, CDR2 YSLEER, per germline. The CDR3 consists of 13 residues. The DNA for the CDR3 is TGCGCCAGCAGCCAAGGGCACCTAAAGGGGCAGTTCTTC. Translated, it gives CASSQGHLKGQFF.

This chain joins TRBV19 and TRBJ2-6, with D perhaps given as TRBD1 or TRBD2 (5 bases each). This CDR3 contains 15 residues. Trimming took off 8 bases at V and 1 base at J, with 12 bases between the two ends. The V gene's germline CDR1 is LNHDA and CDR2 SQIVND (reference sequence). The CDR3 DNA sequence: TGTGCCAGTCTAACCTGGGGGTCTGGGGCCAACGTCCTGACTTTC. This encodes CASLTWGSGANVLTF.

CDR3 sequence: CASSPAPGGYGYTF. The CDR3 nucleotides read TGTGCCAGCAGCCCGGCCCCGGGGGGCTATGGCTACACCTTC. The rearrangement joins TRBV3-1 to TRBJ1-2; perhaps TRBD1 as D (5 bases). Germline V lookup: CDR1 LGHDT, CDR2 YNNKEL (reference sequence). CDR3 length: 14 residues. V was trimmed by 4 bases and J by 4 bases, leaving 13 bases between them. The whole variable domain, filled in from reference TRBV3-1 and TRBJ1-2, reads DTAVSQTPKYLVTQMGNDKSIKCEQNLGHDTMYWYKQDSKKFLKIMFSYNNKELIINETVPNRFSPKSPDKAHLNLHINSLELGDSAVYFCASSPAPGGYGYTFGSGTRLTVV.

V gene TRBV9 combines with J gene TRBJ2-3; a weak D match, TRBD2 (5 bases). The CDR3 is made up of 16 amino acids. Between the trimmed V and J ends, which lost 3 bases and 2 bases, there was a span of 16 bases. Germline CDR1 is SGDLS and CDR2 is YYNGEE. The CDR3 loop reads CASSDPGPGNTDTQYF. The CDR3, as DNA: TGTGCCAGCAGCGACCCAGGTCCCGGGAACACAGATACGCAGTATTTT.

This clonotype was seen a few times. The chain recombines TRBV20-1 with TRBJ2-1, with 8 bases aligning to TRBD2. The CDR3 has 13 amino acids. With 6 bases clipped from V and 5 bases from J, the junction kept 6 bases outside the gene matches. Germline V gene data show CDR1 as DFQATT and CDR2 as SNEGSKA (reference sequence). Written as DNA, the CDR3 is TGCAGTGCCGAGCGGGAGTTGGACAATGAGCAGTTCTTC. Its protein product is CSAERELDNEQFF.

The chain is built from TRBV20-1 and TRBJ2-7; the D call may be TRBD1 or TRBD2 (5 bases each). Per the germline V gene, CDR1 is DFQATT and CDR2 is SNEGSKA (reference sequence). The CDR3 runs 14 residues. V was cut by 3 bases and J by 2 bases, with 14 bases left in between. The CDR3 spells CSASRPEGTYEQYF. The CDR3 region has the DNA TGCAGTGCTAGCCGACCTGAGGGGACCTACGAGCAGTACTTC.